This TCR beta chain was profiled in a study of vaccination and CD4 T cells after COVID-19. Study-wide background: The post-vaccine samples came a median approximately 73 days after dose two (range 14 to 241).

Study-wide results and limits: Only after vaccination were a median 86.3% of convalescents' reactive clones seen.

Time point reported: late sampling 161 to 241 days after vaccination in a few convalescent patients. Described treatment: roughly ten-day PBMC culture with coronavirus spike peptide pools or control peptides (ViraFEST assay). ViraFEST sequenced TCRs after peptide-pool expansion of antigen-specific T cells. Cultured CD4+ T-cell DNA underwent Oncomine TCR Beta short-read sequencing. TCRdb recomputed calls from the PCR reads with MiXCR, one row per CDR3 protein. The data contain around 16,000 distinct CDR3 sequences, under 55% of them seen just once; the ten biggest clones take up 16%. This clonotype has just one count. What it binds is not known. This receptor was identified in a human donor who had recovered from COVID-19. The material sequenced was CD4+ T cells from blood, cultured in vitro, taken about 7 months after SARS-CoV-2 vaccination.

CDR3 nucleotide sequence: TGTGCCAGCAGCTTAGTTGCCGGGGGCGAGGGTCAGCCCCAGCATTTT. This encodes CASSLVAGGEGQPQHF. V and J are TRBV7-6 and TRBJ1-5; D is perhaps TRBD1 (6 bases). V was cut by 1 base and J by 6 bases, with 16 bases left in between. This CDR3 has 16 amino acids. Looked up from germline, CDR1 is SGHVS and CDR2 is FNYEAQ.